These T cell receptor beta chains were read from a single sample in a study of CD8 T cells in ankylosing spondylitis. TCRdb re-called the 5' RACE reads with MiXCR, one entry per CDR3 protein. In the table there are approximately 400,000 distinct CDR3 sequences, roughly 17% of which are singletons. The sequencing input was blood, either unsorted or a sorted T cell fraction (not recorded which). The receptors shown here come from a male donor with ankylosing spondylitis. Both conserved end residues are part of each CDR3. A D gene is named only where the DNA matches it firmly. Rows give clone size only sometimes, using once, few, many, or a class for an expanded clone.

>TRBJ2-3|TRBD2|-|TRBV29-1
CSVSGRAGTDTQYF
TGCAGCGTGAGCGGGAGGGCCGGCACAGATACGCAGTATTTT
>TRBJ2-7|-|-|TRBV9
CASSGEGDYEQYF
TGTGCCAGCAGCGGTGAAGGGGACTACGAGCAGTACTTC
>TRBJ1-1|-|few|TRBV20-1
CSASGGLGNTEAFF
TGCAGTGCTAGCGGGGGACTCGGGAACACTGAAGCTTTCTTT
>TRBJ1-2|TRBD1|many|TRBV11-2
CASSPMGTGGYGYTF
TGTGCCAGCAGCCCAATGGGGACAGGGGGCTATGGCTACACCTTC
>TRBJ2-3|TRBD1|-|TRBV20-1
CSAGGSGTGPDTQYF
TGCAGTGCAGGGGGCTCCGGGACCGGCCCGGATACGCAGTATTTT
>TRBJ2-1|TRBD1|-|TRBV6-2/TRBV6-3
CASRGQGLGSSYNEQFF
TGTGCCAGCAGGGGACAGGGGCTAGGGAGCTCCTACAATGAGCAGTTCTTC
>TRBJ2-5|TRBD1|-|TRBV20-1
CSARGGLGGETQYF
TGCAGTGCTCGAGGGGGCTTGGGTGGAGAGACCCAGTACTTC
>TRBJ2-4|-|many|TRBV5-1
CASSEVPRENIQYF
TGCGCCAGCAGCGAGGTCCCCAGGGAAAACATTCAGTACTTC
>TRBJ2-3|-|few|TRBV10-3
CAISDDSYGTDTQYF
TGTGCCATCAGCGACGACAGTTACGGAACAGATACGCAGTATTTT
>TRBJ1-4|-|few|TRBV3-1
CASSSSGEKLFF
TGTGCCAGCAGCAGCTCGGGGGAAAAACTGTTTTTT
>TRBJ2-1|-|-|TRBV7-8
CASSHIVNPVYNEQFF
TGTGCCAGCAGCCACATAGTCAATCCCGTGTACAATGAGCAGTTCTTC
>TRBJ2-7|TRBD1|-|TRBV4-1
CASSHLGQGYEQYF
TGCGCCAGCAGCCACCTGGGACAGGGCTACGAGCAGTACTTC
>TRBJ1-4|TRBD1|-|TRBV7-9
CASSPRTGWNEKLFF
TGTGCCAGCAGCCCCCGGACAGGTTGGAATGAAAAACTGTTTTTT
>TRBJ2-1|TRBD2|many|TRBV15
CATSRKREFYNEQFF
TGTGCCACCAGCAGGAAGCGGGAGTTCTACAATGAGCAGTTCTTC
>TRBJ2-7|TRBD2|few|TRBV3-1
CASSQAIRRESSYEQYF
TGTGCCAGCAGCCAAGCGATTCGGCGGGAGTCCTCCTACGAGCAGTACTTC
>TRBJ2-1|TRBD2|-|TRBV3-1
CASSQDVRGNEQFF
TGTGCCAGCAGCCAAGATGTGCGGGGGAATGAGCAGTTCTTC
>TRBJ2-7|TRBD1|few|TRBV29-1
CSMTGSGDFEQYF
TGCAGCATGACAGGGTCTGGTGATTTCGAGCAGTACTTC
>TRBJ2-3|TRBD2|few|TRBV7-3
CATLVRALSSGGSTDTQYF
TGTGCCACCCTTGTTCGGGCCCTCTCTAGCGGGGGAAGCACAGATACGCAGTATTTT
>TRBJ1-3|TRBD1|-|TRBV9
CASSPRRQGLSGNTIYF
TGTGCCAGCAGTCCCCGACGACAGGGTCTTTCTGGAAACACCATATATTTT
>TRBJ2-1|-|-|TRBV6-1
CASSGGGTVASEQFF
TGTGCCAGCTCGGGGGGCGGGACGGTCGCTTCTGAGCAGTTCTTC
>TRBJ2-2|-|-|TRBV7-3
CASTTTPAAGELFF
TGTGCCAGCACCACTACGCCGGCAGCCGGGGAGCTGTTTTTT
>TRBJ1-2|TRBD1|few|TRBV4-1
CASSQVPPSGTGGFTGYTF
TGCGCCAGCAGCCAAGTCCCCCCCAGTGGGACAGGGGGTTTCACTGGCTACACCTTC
>TRBJ2-3|-|many|TRBV11-2
CASSSAGRSTDTQYF
TGTGCCAGCAGCTCAGCGGGTCGGAGCACAGATACGCAGTATTTT
>TRBJ1-3|-|few|TRBV5-1
CASKMSVSGNTIYF
TGCGCCAGCAAGATGTCAGTCTCTGGAAACACCATATATTTT
>TRBJ1-4|TRBD1|-|TRBV29-1
CSVVGTGYEKLFF
TGCAGCGTTGTCGGGACAGGGTATGAAAAACTGTTTTTT
>TRBJ2-5|-|many|TRBV5-1
CASSSGDYSQETQYF
TGCGCCAGCAGTTCAGGGGACTACTCCCAAGAGACCCAGTACTTC
>TRBJ2-7|TRBD2|few|TRBV20-1
CSASYSGRNYEQYF
TGCAGTGCTAGTTATAGCGGGAGGAACTACGAGCAGTACTTC
>TRBJ2-2|TRBD2|-|TRBV20-1
CSAREGLAGGAGELFF
TGCAGTGCTAGAGAAGGCCTAGCGGGAGGGGCCGGGGAGCTGTTTTTT
>TRBJ1-4|-|-|TRBV6-1
CASSVGRLFF
TGTGCCAGCAGTGTCGGGAGACTGTTTTTT
>TRBJ1-1|-|-|TRBV3-1
CASSPRGAGLVAEAFF
TGTGCCAGCAGCCCCAGAGGTGCAGGCCTGGTCGCTGAAGCTTTCTTT
>TRBJ1-4|TRBD1|many|TRBV7-2
CASSHRTGGSEKLFF
TGTGCCAGCAGCCATAGGACAGGGGGGAGTGAAAAACTGTTTTTT
>TRBJ2-7|TRBD1|-|TRBV5-6
CASSLLGTGDYEQYF
TGTGCCAGCAGCTTGCTCGGGACAGGGGATTACGAGCAGTACTTC
>TRBJ2-1|TRBD2|-|TRBV28
CASSLRAGGSYNEQFF
TGTGCCAGCAGTTTAAGGGCGGGAGGGTCCTACAATGAGCAGTTCTTC
>TRBJ2-7|TRBD2|few|TRBV12-3/TRBV12-4
CASSLGLAGVKEQYF
TGTGCCAGCAGTCTAGGACTAGCGGGGGTGAAAGAGCAGTACTTC
>TRBJ2-3|TRBD2|-|TRBV27
CASSPLADLTDTQYF
TGTGCCAGCAGTCCCCTAGCGGACCTTACGGATACGCAGTATTTT
>TRBJ1-2|TRBD1|-|TRBV12-3/TRBV12-4
CASRRDSSWYGYTF
TGTGCCAGCAGACGGGACAGTTCGTGGTATGGCTACACCTTC
>TRBJ2-1|-|-|TRBV29-1
CSVVMNVNYNEQFF
TGCAGCGTTGTCATGAATGTCAATTACAATGAGCAGTTCTTC
>TRBJ2-3|TRBD2|few|TRBV6-4
CANALAADHTDTQYF
TGTGCCAATGCACTAGCGGCCGATCACACAGATACGCAGTATTTT
>TRBJ2-7|-|-|TRBV10-1
CASSEHIGNTRQYF
TGCGCCAGCAGTGAGCACATCGGGAATACCCGGCAGTACTTC
>TRBJ2-7|-|many|TRBV5-1
CASADDKGPYEQYF
TGCGCCAGCGCGGATGACAAGGGACCGTACGAGCAGTACTTC
>TRBJ2-2|-|few|TRBV28
CASSNRGGTGELFF
TGTGCCAGCAGCAACAGGGGAGGCACCGGGGAGCTGTTTTTT
>TRBJ2-7|-|-|TRBV5-5
CASSPAGLSHEQYF
TGTGCCAGCAGCCCCGCCGGACTGAGCCACGAGCAGTACTTC
>TRBJ1-2|TRBD1|-|TRBV4-2
CASSQGPGTGGDNYGYTF
TGTGCCAGCAGCCAAGGTCCCGGGACAGGGGGCGATAACTATGGCTACACCTTC
>TRBJ1-6|-|-|TRBV7-2
CASSSLQGSYAPLHF
TGTGCCAGCAGCTCCCTACAGGGCAGTTATGCACCCCTCCACTTT
>TRBJ1-2|-|-|TRBV10-3
CAISDPLDRHYGYTF
TGTGCCATCAGTGACCCCCTTGACAGACACTATGGCTACACCTTC
>TRBJ2-3|TRBD2|few|TRBV18
CASSPGLVAGDNTQYF
TGTGCCAGCTCACCGGGTTTGGTAGCGGGAGACAATACGCAGTATTTT
>TRBJ1-1|-|few|TRBV7-9
CASSLDGGGSTEAFF
TGTGCCAGCAGCTTAGATGGGGGGGGTAGCACTGAAGCTTTCTTT
>TRBJ2-5|-|few|TRBV28
CASSPARFQGSPETQYF
TGTGCCAGCAGCCCTGCGAGGTTTCAGGGGAGTCCGGAGACCCAGTACTTC
>TRBJ2-7|TRBD2|few|TRBV12-3/TRBV12-4
CASSHTSGPVSYEQYF
TGTGCCAGCAGTCATACTAGCGGCCCAGTCTCCTACGAGCAGTACTTC
>TRBJ1-1|TRBD1|-|TRBV20-1
CSARRGLVTEAFF
TGCAGTGCTAGGAGGGGGCTTGTCACTGAAGCTTTCTTT
>TRBJ1-5|TRBD1|few|TRBV5-1
CASSKTGASNQPQHF
TGCGCCAGCAGCAAGACAGGGGCGAGCAATCAGCCCCAGCATTTT
>TRBJ2-5|TRBD2|-|TRBV6-2/TRBV6-3
CASSRDISGRVPQETQYF
TGTGCCAGCAGTCGGGACATAAGCGGGAGAGTTCCGCAAGAGACCCAGTACTTC
>TRBJ1-2|-|few|TRBV4-1
CASSQDTPPGRGGYTF
TGCGCCAGCAGCCAAGACACCCCCCCGGGCAGGGGCGGCTACACCTTC
>TRBJ1-6|-|-|TRBV28
CASSNRETYNSPLHF
TGTGCCAGCAGCAACAGGGAAACCTATAATTCACCCCTCCACTTT
>TRBJ1-2|TRBD1|few|TRBV7-2
CASSTEGAYNYGYTF
TGTGCCAGCAGCACAGAGGGGGCCTATAACTATGGCTACACCTTC
>TRBJ1-2|-|few|TRBV25-1
CASSEPKGDSGYTF
TGTGCCAGCAGTGAACCGAAGGGTGACTCTGGCTACACCTTC
>TRBJ2-1|TRBD1|-|TRBV6-1
CASSQRQGLYNEQFF
TGTGCCAGCAGCCAACGACAGGGCCTCTACAATGAGCAGTTCTTC